The source of this TCR beta chain is a study of T cell changes during pregnancy in multiple sclerosis (dated by TCRdb to 2018 to 2020). At the level of the whole study: In women with multiple sclerosis, the researchers looked at how the T cell repertoire shifted as pregnancy progressed.

Receptors were amplified or captured by the immunoSEQ multiplex PCR assay. In TCRdb, the immuneACCESS table is reduced to in-frame sequences with V and J assigned. These tables do not hold every clone; where another copy was compared, an unresolved V gene accounts for under half, and the others remain unexplained. Within this sample are around 75,000 clones, with roughly nine tenths of them counted one time only. The ten top clones hold 0.29% of the sample. A word on this clone: It has no known antigen specificity. No much larger clone exists at a distance of one base, and base qualities are not known.

Reading from cysteine to phenylalanine, the CDR3 counts 15 amino acids. CDR3 DNA only is kept here, 45 bases in frame from base 1. Reading the germline V gene (reference sequence) gives CDR1 MNHEY and CDR2 SMNVEV. V and J lose 5 bases and 2 bases, and a span of 16 bases separates them. The clonotype originates from a female donor in good health, enrolled as a control in a pregnancy study. The chain is made from TRBV27 and TRBJ2-7, and TRBD2 may be the D gene, going by 7 matching bases. The sample was CD4+ T cells from peripheral blood mononuclear cells, taken in the third trimester of pregnancy. The nucleotides are TGTGCCAGCAGTATCATTTTAGGGGGGGCCTACGAGCAGTACTTC. This translates into CASSIILGGAYEQYF.